This TCR beta chain comes out of a study of T cell responses to AZD1222 COVID-19 vaccine (dated by TCRdb to the early 2020s). Looking at the study overall: AZD1222 recipients whose second dose came at about 4 weeks and those whose second dose came at about 12 weeks were combined into one group, since spike-specific TCR depth and breadth did not differ between the two schedules. TCR sequencing was performed for roughly 250 trial participants, of whom 200 to 210 were given two doses of AZD1222 and around 26 were given two doses of MenACWY control vaccine. Trial participants were enrolled by age into subgroups of 18-55, 56-69 and 70-plus years, and around 140, 26 and 57 TCR-sequenced participants, respectively, were included in these subgroups.

The intended sense of this specimen's time point label: baseline before first vaccination. Samples from vaccinated people were obtained from the UK trials COV001 and COV002, which included a single-blind randomized controlled phase 2/3 trial of AZD1222 (ChAdOx1 nCoV-19) in healthy adults. For TCRbeta chain sequencing, PBMC samples from trial participants were taken at day 0 and at day 28 after the second dose. There are 17 amino acids in the CDR3, from cysteine to phenylalanine inclusive. Of all the DNA, just the CDR3 is kept, 51 bases in frame from base 1. About this clone: Its antigen has not been determined. Nothing much larger sits one base from this clone, and base qualities are not available.

Study-wide findings and limitations: Nearly half of unique spike-specific TCRs reportedly recognized epitopes outside regions mutated in the B.1.351 and B.1.1.7 variants. Participants were mostly white British, with more females than males. The authors suggested clonal diversity may have been underestimated. Vaccine-associated CD4 TCRs spanned the whole spike protein, with dominant responses in regions 160-218 and 743-854. Only six AZD1222 recipients were SARS-CoV-2 seropositive at baseline, limiting conclusions about previously exposed vaccinees. Because no samples from the day 14 peak response were available, repertoires could be characterized only after the peak T cell response. A significant rise in spike-specific TCR breadth and depth was observed after two AZD1222 doses relative to day 0 and relative to MenACWY recipients. The 56-69-year group was small, and its depth increase did not reach significance, likely because of low power.

The CDR3 regions of human TCRbeta chains were subjected to immunosequencing. The authors' analysis ran thus. TCRs in the repertoires were compared against a reference library of SARS-CoV-2-specific TCRs that had been generated with the MIRA antigen-specificity platform. Breadth was defined as the fraction of unique TCRs that were SARS-CoV-2-associated, and depth was defined as the fraction of total T cells that were SARS-CoV-2-associated. Using the MIRA data, each spike-specific TCR was assigned both to the spike region to which the TCR was reactive and to a CD4 or CD8 class. Log10-transformed breadth and depth values were compared by one-way ANOVA with Sidak's multiple comparisons tests. Here the immuneACCESS table is served through TCRdb, limited to in-frame sequences with V and J called. Missing clones are a known gap in these copies; in checked studies unresolved V genes cover under half, and the rest lacks a known reason. V and J calls and clone size are those listed in that table; D and trimming were worked out from the DNA. The sample table holds 90,000 to 100,000 clones, of which roughly nine tenths were seen once. The ten largest clonotypes hold 3.5% to 4.5% of the sample.

The sequences come from peripheral blood, collected on day 0 of AZD1222 vaccination. Recombination joined TRBV21-1 with TRBJ2-3; TRBD2 reflects the table's D call only, with no check against the DNA. TRBV21-1 is termed a pseudogene. The clonotype originates from an adult in good health. At the DNA level, the sequence is TGTGCCAGCAGCAAAGTCGTAGCGTTCACTAGCACAGATACGCAGTATTTT. It specifies CASSKVVAFTSTDTQYF.